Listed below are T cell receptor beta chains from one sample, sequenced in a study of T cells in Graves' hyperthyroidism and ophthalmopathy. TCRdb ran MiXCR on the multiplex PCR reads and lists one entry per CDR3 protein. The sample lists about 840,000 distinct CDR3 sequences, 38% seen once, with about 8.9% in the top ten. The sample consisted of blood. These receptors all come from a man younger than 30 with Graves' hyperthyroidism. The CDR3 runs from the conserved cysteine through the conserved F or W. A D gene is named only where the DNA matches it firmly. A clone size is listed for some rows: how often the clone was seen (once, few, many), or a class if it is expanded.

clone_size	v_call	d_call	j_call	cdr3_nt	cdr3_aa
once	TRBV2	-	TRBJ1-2	TGTGCCAGCAGTGCCAGGCGAGGCTACACCTTC	CASSARRGYTF
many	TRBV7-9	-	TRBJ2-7	TGTGCCAGCAGTTTAGACGCAGGTCAGGCCTACGAGCAGTACTTC	CASSLDAGQAYEQYF
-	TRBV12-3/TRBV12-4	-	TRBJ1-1	TGTGCCAGCAGTTCTGGGGTCGCTGAAGCTTTCTTT	CASSSGVAEAFF
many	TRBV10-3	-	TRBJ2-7	TGTGCCATCAGTCGAGGGATTGGGCCCTACGAGCAGTACTTC	CAISRGIGPYEQYF
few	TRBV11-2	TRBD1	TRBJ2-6	TGTGCCAGCAGCTCGGGACAGGCTGGGGCCAACGTCCTGACTTTC	CASSSGQAGANVLTF
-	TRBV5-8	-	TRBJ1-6	TGTGCCAGCAGCCAAGGGGCTTCACCCCTCCACTTT	CASSQGASPLHF
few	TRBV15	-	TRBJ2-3	TGTGCCACCAGCAGAGGCTCTCAAGGTTTCTCCACAGATACGCAGTATTTT	CATSRGSQGFSTDTQYF
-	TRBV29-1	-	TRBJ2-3	TGCAGCGTTCAGGGCGATACGCAGTATTTT	CSVQGDTQYF
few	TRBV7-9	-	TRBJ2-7	TGTGCCAGCAGCGATAAGTACGAGCAGTACTTC	CASSDKYEQYF
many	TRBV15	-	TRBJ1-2	TGTGCCACCAGCAGAGAATTGGATCTCCCCCTGTGGGGCTACACCTTC	CATSRELDLPLWGYTF
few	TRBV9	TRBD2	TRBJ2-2	TGTGCCAGCAGCGGCCCCAGCGGGAGAGGGGCCGGGGAGCTGTTTTTT	CASSGPSGRGAGELFF
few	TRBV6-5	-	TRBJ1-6	TGTGCCGTCGGGATCCCTAATTCACCCCTCCACTTT	CAVGIPNSPLHF
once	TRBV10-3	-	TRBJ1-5	TGTGCTAGACGGGGCATTCTTAGCAATCAGCCCCAGCATTTT	CARRGILSNQPQHF
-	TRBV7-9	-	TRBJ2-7	TGTGCCAGCAGCTTACAGGGGAAAACCTACGAGCAGTACTTC	CASSLQGKTYEQYF
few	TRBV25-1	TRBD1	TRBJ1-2	TGTGCCAGCACGCGGGACAGGGTGTCCCTTAACTATGGCTACACCTTC	CASTRDRVSLNYGYTF
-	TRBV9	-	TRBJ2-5	TGTGCCAGCAGCGTAGGGATACAGGGAAGGGGGGAGACCCAGTACTTC	CASSVGIQGRGETQYF
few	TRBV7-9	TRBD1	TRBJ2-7	TGTGCCAGCAGTCTAACAGGGGGCTATAACTACGAGCAGTACTTC	CASSLTGGYNYEQYF
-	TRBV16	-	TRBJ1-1	TGTGCCAGCAGCCAATTTGGGGATCGCACTGAAGCTTTCTTT	CASSQFGDRTEAFF
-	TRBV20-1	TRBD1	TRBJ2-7	TGCAGTGCTAGAGCACAGGGGTGGTATCTAAAATCCTACGAGCAGTACTTC	CSARAQGWYLKSYEQYF
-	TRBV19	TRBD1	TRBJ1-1	TGTGCCAGTACGAAGAATAGGGGGCGAAACACTGAAGCTTTCTTT	CASTKNRGRNTEAFF
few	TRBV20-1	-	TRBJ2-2	TGCAGTGCTAGTTCTAGCAGTAGGGAGCTGTTTTTT	CSASSSSRELFF
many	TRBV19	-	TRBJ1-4	TGTGCCAGTAGTCCTCGGGACGGTAATGAAAAACTGTTTTTT	CASSPRDGNEKLFF